Following are 18 T cell receptor beta chains from one sample sequenced in a study of blood T cell repertoires in COVID-19. TCRdb's copy holds only in-frame clones and misses some; the assay was immunoSEQ multiplex PCR. The repertoire includes approximately 140,000 clones, just over 85% of them detected once, and roughly 3% sits in the top ten. What was sequenced was peripheral blood. All receptors derive from a man in his 70s with acute or convalescent COVID-19.

This rearrangement joins TRBV23-1 to TRBJ2-7, with 7 bases that match TRBD1. TRBV23-1 is placed among ORFs of uncertain function. Trimming took 3 bases from V and 4 from J; bases not matched to a gene: 9. There are 15 residues in the CDR3. CDR3 region: CASSHAQGLGYEQYF. CDR3 DNA sequence: TGCGCCAGCAGTCATGCACAGGGGCTGGGGTACGAGCAGTACTTC.

This chain uses TRBV11-3 with TRBJ2-1, with TRBD2 matching 12 bases. V lost 5 bases to trimming and J lost 9 bases; unmatched junction nucleotides: 14. Germline V gene sequence: CDR1 SGHNT, CDR2 YENEEA. This CDR3 region has 17 residues. CDR3 sequence: CASSDRGLAGKGGEQFF. The DNA of the CDR3 is TGTGCCAGCAGCGACAGGGGACTAGCGGGCAAGGGGGGTGAGCAGTTCTTC.

The chain uses TRBV11-3 and TRBJ2-3; D remains ambiguous. The CDR3 totals 16 residues. Germline values: CDR1 SGHNT, CDR2 YENEEA. Trimming removed 0 bases from V and 4 bases from J, with 14 bases in between. The CDR3 DNA reads TGTGCCAGCAGCTTAGATCGCGGTGGCAGAGCAGATACGCAGTATTTT. This gives the protein CASSLDRGGRADTQYF.

The V gene is TRBV6-2 or TRBV6-3, the J gene TRBJ1-1; D is possibly TRBD1 (6 bases). Trimming cost V 6 bases and J 11 bases, with 19 bases left between them. Germline loops: CDR1 MNHEY, CDR2 SVGEGT. This CDR3 has 13 residues. The CDR3 loop is CASSPLSTGAAFF. The CDR3 DNA reads as TGTGCCAGCAGCCCCCTATCGACAGGTGCGGCTTTCTTT.

The chain is built from TRBV5-6 and TRBJ2-7, with D uncertain. The V gene lost 0 bases and the J gene lost 2 bases, with 3 bases spanning the gap. Germline-derived CDR1 and CDR2 are SGHDT and YYEEEE. The CDR3 runs to 12 residues. This CDR3 reads CASSLATYEQYF. The CDR3, as DNA: TGTGCCAGCAGCTTGGCCACCTACGAGCAGTACTTC.

The chain combines TRBV7-4 with TRBJ2-5, with 8 bases aligning to TRBD1. This CDR3 comprises 16 residues. Germline V gene data show CDR1 as SGHVT and CDR2 as SQSDAQ. Trimming at V came to 2 bases and at J to 4 bases, leaving 9 bases not matched to a gene. CDR3 in amino acids: CASSLPRTGWIETQYF. The CDR3 nucleotides read TGTGCCAGCAGCTTACCTCGGACAGGGTGGATAGAGACCCAGTACTTC. The variable domain in full, with the rest retrieved from reference TRBV7-4 and TRBJ2-5, is GAGVSQSPRYKVAKRGRDVALRCDSISGHVTLYWYRQTLGQGSEVLTYSQSDAQRDKSGRPSGRFSAERPERSVSTLKIQRTEQGDSAVYLCASSLPRTGWIETQYFGPGTRLLVL.

This clone was observed a single time. J is TRBJ1-5 and V is TRBV19; D possibly corresponds to TRBD1 (5 bases). CDR1 and CDR2 (germline): LNHDA, SQIVND (reference sequence). Deletions cut 9 bases from V and 2 bases from J, with 11 bases between. This CDR3 has 13 amino acids. The CDR3 region is CASREEGNQPQHF. CDR3 in DNA: TGTGCCAGCAGGGAAGAAGGCAATCAGCCCCAGCATTTT.

The rearrangement uses TRBV19 and TRBJ1-1; 9 nucleotides align to TRBD1. Trimming took 3 bases from V and 1 from J; bases not matched to a gene: 6. Germline V gives CDR1 LNHDA, CDR2 SQIVND (reference sequence). The CDR3 loop spans 16 amino acids. In DNA, the CDR3 is TGTGCCAGTAGTATCCCCGACAGGGGGAGGAACACTGAAGCTTTCTTT. Protein product: CASSIPDRGRNTEAFF.

The chain couples TRBV7-2 to TRBJ1-2, with 10 bases fitting TRBD1. CDR3 length: 16 residues. V shed 7 bases and J 3 bases; nucleotides not matched to a gene: 11. The germline V gene has CDR1 SGHTA and CDR2 FQGNSA. This CDR3 reads CASTRPGQGRDYGYTF. The CDR3 coding sequence is TGTGCCAGCACCCGACCGGGACAGGGGCGGGACTATGGCTACACCTTC.

The V call is TRBV19, the J call TRBJ2-2, with 7 bases aligning to TRBD1. Germline assignment: CDR1 LNHDA and CDR2 SQIVND (reference sequence). V was pared by 0 bases and J by 6 bases, with 4 bases of the junction left unmatched. This CDR3 spans 15 amino acids. In DNA, the CDR3 is TGTGCCAGTAGTATAGAGACAGGGCAAGCCGGGGAGCTGTTTTTT. Translating it yields CASSIETGQAGELFF.

The chain joins TRBV28 to TRBJ2-2, with no clear D. This CDR3 has 17 amino acids. Deletions cut 5 bases from V and 4 bases from J, with 20 bases between. Germline CDR1 and CDR2: MDHEN and SYDVKM. CDR3 amino acids: CASSPAWSASSTGELFF. The DNA of the CDR3 is TGTGCCAGCAGTCCCGCGTGGTCGGCCTCTAGCACCGGGGAGCTGTTTTTT. The full variable domain, completed using reference TRBV28 and TRBJ2-2, is DVKVTQSSRYLVKRTGEKVFLECVQDMDHENMFWYRQDPGLGLRLIYFSYDVKMKEKGDIPEGYSVSREKKERFSLILESASTNQTSMYLCASSPAWSASSTGELFFGEGSRLTVL.

The CDR3 loop is CASSLFGSLQGTEAFF. CDR3 DNA sequence: TGTGCCAGCAGCTTGTTTGGAAGCTTGCAGGGCACTGAAGCTTTCTTT. This rearrangement joins TRBV11-2 to TRBJ1-1, with TRBD1 as a possible D gene (5 bases). The CDR3 runs to 16 residues. CDR1 SGHAT and CDR2 FQNNGV come from the germline V gene. Trimming shortened V by 3 bases and J by 4 bases, and 18 bases separated the two germline ends.

The chain employs TRBV21-1 and TRBJ2-3; the D call of TRBD1 is as the table states it, not checked on the DNA. TRBV21-1 is classified as a pseudogene. This CDR3 spans 17 amino acids. The CDR3 protein is CASSAKDRGPWTDTQYF. DNA of the CDR3: TGTGCCAGCAGCGCCAAGGACAGGGGGCCTTGGACAGATACGCAGTATTTT.

This sequence joins TRBV5-1 and TRBJ2-1, with D possibly being TRBD2 (6 bases). Between the trimmed V and J ends, which lost 6 bases and 9 bases, there was a span of 19 bases. Germline V CDR1 and CDR2: SGHRS, YFSETQ. This CDR3 comprises 14 residues. The CDR3 DNA reads TGCGCCAGCACCGAACCGGGACTCAACTTTGAGCAGTTCTTC. Translated: CASTEPGLNFEQFF. Drawing the rest from reference TRBV5-1 and TRBJ2-1, the complete variable domain is KAGVTQTPRYLIKTRGQQVTLSCSPISGHRSVSWYQQTPGQGLQFLFEYFSETQRNKGNFPGRFSGRQFSNSRSEMNVSTLELGDSALYLCASTEPGLNFEQFFGPGTRLTVL.

The V gene is TRBV19, the J gene TRBJ1-4; 8 bases agree with TRBD1. The germline gives CDR1 LNHDA, CDR2 SQIVND (reference sequence). This CDR3 region has 15 residues. Trimming at V came to 5 bases and at J to 5 bases, leaving 7 bases not matched to a gene. This chain's CDR3 is CASSSYRGTNEKLFF. Here the CDR3 DNA reads TGTGCCAGTAGTTCTTACAGGGGGACGAATGAAAAACTGTTTTTT. The full variable domain, with the rest looked up from reference TRBV19 and TRBJ1-4, is DGGITQSPKYLFRKEGQNVTLSCEQNLNHDAMYWYRQDPGQGLRLIYYSQIVNDFQKGDIAEGYSVSREKKESFPLTVTSAQKNPTAFYLCASSSYRGTNEKLFFGSGTQLSVL.

The V gene is TRBV4-1, the J gene TRBJ2-3, with TRBD2 identical over 10 bases. CDR1 and CDR2 from the germline V gene are MGHRA and YSYEKL. V lost 0 bases and J lost 6; bases outside the gene matches: 9. The CDR3 has 17 amino acids. Here the CDR3 DNA reads TGCGCCAGCAGCCAAGAAGGGTCCCTAGCGGGAGCCGATACGCAGTATTTT. Translated: CASSQEGSLAGADTQYF.

The V call is TRBV7-6, the J call TRBJ2-1; 8 bases map to TRBD2. V shed 3 bases, J shed 4 bases, and the junction held 11 bases outside the gene matches. The CDR3 sequence is 17 residues long. Looked up from germline, CDR1 is SGHVS and CDR2 is FNYEAQ. The DNA of the CDR3 is TGTGCCAGCAGCTTCAGCCAGGGTAGCGGGGTTTACAATGAGCAGTTCTTC. This sequence encodes CASSFSQGSGVYNEQFF. Combining the CDR3 with reference TRBV7-6 and TRBJ2-1 gives the whole variable domain GAGVSQSPRYKVTKRGQDVALRCDPISGHVSLYWYRQALGQGPEFLTYFNYEAQQDKSGLPNDRFSAERPEGSISTLTIQRTEQRDSAMYRCASSFSQGSGVYNEQFFGPGTRLTVL.

The chain couples TRBV18 to TRBJ1-2, with TRBD1 matching 7 bases. Per germline, CDR1 KGHSH and CDR2 LQKENI. The CDR3 runs to 15 residues. Trimming took 3 bases from V and 0 from J; bases not matched to a gene: 4. The CDR3: CASSPGQAANYGYTF. CDR3 bases: TGTGCCAGCTCACCCGGACAGGCAGCTAACTATGGCTACACCTTC.